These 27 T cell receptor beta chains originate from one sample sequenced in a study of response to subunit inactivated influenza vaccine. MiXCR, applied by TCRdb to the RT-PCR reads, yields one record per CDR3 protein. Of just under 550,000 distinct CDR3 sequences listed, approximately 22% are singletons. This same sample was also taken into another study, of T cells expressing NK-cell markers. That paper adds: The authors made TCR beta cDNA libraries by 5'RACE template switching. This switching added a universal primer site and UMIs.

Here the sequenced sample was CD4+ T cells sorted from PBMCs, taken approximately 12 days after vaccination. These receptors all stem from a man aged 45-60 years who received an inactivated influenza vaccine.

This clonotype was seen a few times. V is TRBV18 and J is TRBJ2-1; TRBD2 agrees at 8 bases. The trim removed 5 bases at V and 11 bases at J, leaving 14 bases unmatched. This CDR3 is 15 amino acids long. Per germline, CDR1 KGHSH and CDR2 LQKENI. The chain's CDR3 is CASSSGTPGGVKQFF. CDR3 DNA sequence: TGTGCCAGCTCATCCGGGACCCCCGGGGGGGTAAAGCAGTTCTTC.

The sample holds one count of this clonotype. The CDR3 nucleotides are TGTGCCAGCAGTCCCTCGGCAGGGTCAAATTCCTACAATGAGCAGTTCTTC. Protein product: CASSPSAGSNSYNEQFF. The chain combines TRBV28 with TRBJ2-1; possible D gene TRBD1, 5 bases. V was shortened by 5 bases and J by 1 base, with 18 bases between the two germline ends. Per the germline V gene, CDR1 is MDHEN and CDR2 is SYDVKM. The CDR3 runs 17 residues.

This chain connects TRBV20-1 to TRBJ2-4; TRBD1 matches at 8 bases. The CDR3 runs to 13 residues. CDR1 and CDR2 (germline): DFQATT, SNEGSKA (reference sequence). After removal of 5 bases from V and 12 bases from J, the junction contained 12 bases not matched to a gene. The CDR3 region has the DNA TGCAGTGCTCTTGGACAGGGAAGGGGGACTCAGTACTTC. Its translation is CSALGQGRGTQYF.

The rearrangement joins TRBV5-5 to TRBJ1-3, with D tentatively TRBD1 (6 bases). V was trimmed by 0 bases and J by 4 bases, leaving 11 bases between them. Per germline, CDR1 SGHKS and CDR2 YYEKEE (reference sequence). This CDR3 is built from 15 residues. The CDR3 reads CASSLAPRGGNTIYF. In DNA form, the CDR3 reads TGTGCCAGCAGCTTGGCTCCGAGGGGGGGAAACACCATATATTTT.

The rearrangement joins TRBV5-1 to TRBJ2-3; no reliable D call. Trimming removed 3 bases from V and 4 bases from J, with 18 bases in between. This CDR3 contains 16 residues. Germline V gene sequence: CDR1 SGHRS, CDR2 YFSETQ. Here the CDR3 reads CASSSRPGFGPDTQYF. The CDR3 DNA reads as TGCGCCAGCAGCTCTCGACCCGGATTTGGGCCAGATACGCAGTATTTT.

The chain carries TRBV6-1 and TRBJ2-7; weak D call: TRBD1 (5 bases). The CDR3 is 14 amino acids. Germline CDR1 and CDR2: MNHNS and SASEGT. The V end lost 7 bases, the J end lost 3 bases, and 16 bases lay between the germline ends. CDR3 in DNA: TGTGCCAGCACCCCGAGTGGGGCAAACTACGAGCAGTACTTC. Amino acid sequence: CASTPSGANYEQYF.

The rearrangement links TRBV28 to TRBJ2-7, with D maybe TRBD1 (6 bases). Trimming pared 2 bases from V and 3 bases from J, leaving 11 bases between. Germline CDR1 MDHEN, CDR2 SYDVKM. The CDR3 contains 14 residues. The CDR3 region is CASSLGGQIYEQYF. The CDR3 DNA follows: TGTGCCAGCAGTTTAGGGGGACAAATCTACGAGCAGTACTTC.

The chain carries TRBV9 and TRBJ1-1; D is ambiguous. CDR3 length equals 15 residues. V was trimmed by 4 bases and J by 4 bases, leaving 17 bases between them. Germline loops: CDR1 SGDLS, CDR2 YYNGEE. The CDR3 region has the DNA TGTGCCAGCAGCCCCCAACCGGGGAAGGGCACTGAAGCTTTCTTT. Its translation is CASSPQPGKGTEAFF.

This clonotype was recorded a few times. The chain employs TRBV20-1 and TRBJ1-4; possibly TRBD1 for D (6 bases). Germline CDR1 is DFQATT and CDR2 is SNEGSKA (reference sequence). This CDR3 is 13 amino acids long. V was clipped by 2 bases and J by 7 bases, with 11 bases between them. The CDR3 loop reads CSARNGQREKLFF. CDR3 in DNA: TGCAGTGCTAGAAACGGACAGCGTGAAAAACTGTTTTTT.

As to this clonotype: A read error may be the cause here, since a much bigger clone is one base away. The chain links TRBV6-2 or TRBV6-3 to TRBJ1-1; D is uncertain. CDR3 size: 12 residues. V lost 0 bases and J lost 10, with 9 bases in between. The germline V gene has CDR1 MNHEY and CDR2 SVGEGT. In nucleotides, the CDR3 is TGTGCCAGCAGTTACTCGGGGTCGGGAGCTTTCTTT. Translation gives CASSYSGSGAFF.

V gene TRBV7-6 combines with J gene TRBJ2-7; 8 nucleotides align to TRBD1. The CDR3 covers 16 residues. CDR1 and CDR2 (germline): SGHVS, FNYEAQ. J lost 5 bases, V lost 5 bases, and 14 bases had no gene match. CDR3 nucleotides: TGTGCCAGCAGCCCAGGGTTGGCAGGGGGCTACCACGAGCAGTACTTC. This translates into CASSPGLAGGYHEQYF.

The CDR3 sequence: CSALTGGQTDTQYF. The CDR3 DNA reads as TGCAGTGCCCTTACAGGGGGCCAGACAGATACGCAGTATTTT. The chain uses TRBV20-1 and TRBJ2-3; 9 bases are a match to TRBD1. With V trimmed by 6 bases and J by 3 bases, 7 bases remained unmatched. Germline CDR1 reads DFQATT; CDR2 reads SNEGSKA (reference sequence). CDR3 length: 14 residues.

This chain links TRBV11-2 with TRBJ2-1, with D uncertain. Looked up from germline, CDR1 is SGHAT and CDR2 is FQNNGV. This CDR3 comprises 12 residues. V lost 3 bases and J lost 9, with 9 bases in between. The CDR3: CASSFDMGEQFF. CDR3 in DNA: TGTGCCAGCAGCTTTGACATGGGTGAGCAGTTCTTC. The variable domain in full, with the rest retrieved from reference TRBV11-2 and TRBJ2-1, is EAGVAQSPRYKIIEKRQSVAFWCNPISGHATLYWYQQILGQGPKLLIQFQNNGVVDDSQLPKDRFSAERLKGVDSTLKIQPAKLEDSAVYLCASSFDMGEQFFGPGTRLTVL.

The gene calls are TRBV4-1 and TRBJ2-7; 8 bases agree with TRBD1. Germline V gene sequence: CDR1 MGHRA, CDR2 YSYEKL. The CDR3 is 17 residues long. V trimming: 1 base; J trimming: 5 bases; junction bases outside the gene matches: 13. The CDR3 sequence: CASSQGLLRDRSHEQYF. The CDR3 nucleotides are TGCGCCAGCAGCCAAGGACTCTTAAGGGACAGGTCCCACGAGCAGTACTTC.

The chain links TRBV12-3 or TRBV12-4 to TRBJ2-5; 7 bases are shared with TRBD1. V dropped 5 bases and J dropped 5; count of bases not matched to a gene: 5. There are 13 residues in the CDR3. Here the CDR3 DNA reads TGTGCCAGCAGTAACACAGGGGTGGAGACCCAGTACTTC. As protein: CASSNTGVETQYF.

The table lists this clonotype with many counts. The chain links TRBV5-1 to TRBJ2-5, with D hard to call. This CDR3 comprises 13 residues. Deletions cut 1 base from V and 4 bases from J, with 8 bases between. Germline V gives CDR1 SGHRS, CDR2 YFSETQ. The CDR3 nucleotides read TGCGCCAGCAGCTTGTCCCGAGGAGAGACCCAGTACTTC. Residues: CASSLSRGETQYF.

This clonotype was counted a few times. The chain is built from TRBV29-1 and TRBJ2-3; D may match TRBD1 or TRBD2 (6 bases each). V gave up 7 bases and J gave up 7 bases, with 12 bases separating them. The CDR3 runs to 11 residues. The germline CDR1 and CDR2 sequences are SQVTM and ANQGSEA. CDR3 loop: CSGQGTYTQYF. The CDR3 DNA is TGCAGCGGGCAGGGGACTTATACGCAGTATTTT.

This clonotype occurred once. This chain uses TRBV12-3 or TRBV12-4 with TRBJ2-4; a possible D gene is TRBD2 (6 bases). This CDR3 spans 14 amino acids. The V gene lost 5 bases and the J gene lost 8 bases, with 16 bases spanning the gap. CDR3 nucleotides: TGTGCCAGCAGTATTACTAGCTGGAGGGACATTCAGTACTTC. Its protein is CASSITSWRDIQYF.

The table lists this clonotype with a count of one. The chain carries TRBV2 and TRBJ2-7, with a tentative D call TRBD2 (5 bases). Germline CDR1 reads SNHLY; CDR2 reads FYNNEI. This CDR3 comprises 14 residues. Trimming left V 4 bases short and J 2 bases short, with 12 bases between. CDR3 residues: CASSVQMRAYEQYF. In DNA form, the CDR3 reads TGTGCCAGCAGTGTCCAGATGAGGGCCTACGAGCAGTACTTC.

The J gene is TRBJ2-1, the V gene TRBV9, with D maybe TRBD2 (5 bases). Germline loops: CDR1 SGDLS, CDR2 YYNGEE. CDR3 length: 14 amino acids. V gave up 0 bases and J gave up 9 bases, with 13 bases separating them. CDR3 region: CASSVATLAGEQFF. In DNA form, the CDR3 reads TGTGCCAGCAGCGTAGCTACTTTGGCGGGTGAGCAGTTCTTC.

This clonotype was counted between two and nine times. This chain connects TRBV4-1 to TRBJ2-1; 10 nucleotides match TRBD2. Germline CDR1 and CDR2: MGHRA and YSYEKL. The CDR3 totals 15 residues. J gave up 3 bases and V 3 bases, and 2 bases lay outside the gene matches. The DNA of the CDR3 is TGCGCCAGCAGCCACCCTAGCGGGGGCTACAATGAGCAGTTCTTC. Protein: CASSHPSGGYNEQFF.

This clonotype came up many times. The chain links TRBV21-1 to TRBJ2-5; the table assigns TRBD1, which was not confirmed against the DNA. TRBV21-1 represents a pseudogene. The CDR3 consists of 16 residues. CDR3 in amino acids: CASSYGDRTTIETQYF. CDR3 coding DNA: TGTGCCAGCAGCTATGGGGACAGGACGACAATTGAGACCCAGTACTTC.

The DNA for the CDR3 is TGTGCCAGCAGCTTAGGGAGACTAGCGGGAGTTGAGACCCAGTACTTC. Protein sequence: CASSLGRLAGVETQYF. This chain connects TRBV7-8 to TRBJ2-5; 12 bases align to TRBD2. V lost 1 base to trimming and J lost 5 bases; unmatched junction nucleotides: 5. CDR1 and CDR2 (germline): SGHVS, FQNEAQ. This CDR3 contains 16 residues.

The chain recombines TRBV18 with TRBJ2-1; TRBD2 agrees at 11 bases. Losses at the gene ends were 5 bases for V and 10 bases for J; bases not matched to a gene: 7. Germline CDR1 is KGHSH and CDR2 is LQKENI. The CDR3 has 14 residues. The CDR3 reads CASSRLAGWEEQFF. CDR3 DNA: TGTGCCAGCTCAAGACTAGCGGGATGGGAAGAGCAGTTCTTC.

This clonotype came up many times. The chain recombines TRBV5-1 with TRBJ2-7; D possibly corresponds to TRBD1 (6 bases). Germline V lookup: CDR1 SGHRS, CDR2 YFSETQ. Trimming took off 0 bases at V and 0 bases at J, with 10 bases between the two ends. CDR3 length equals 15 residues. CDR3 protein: CASSLGTVISYEQYF. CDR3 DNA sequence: TGCGCCAGCAGCTTGGGGACAGTCATCTCCTACGAGCAGTACTTC.

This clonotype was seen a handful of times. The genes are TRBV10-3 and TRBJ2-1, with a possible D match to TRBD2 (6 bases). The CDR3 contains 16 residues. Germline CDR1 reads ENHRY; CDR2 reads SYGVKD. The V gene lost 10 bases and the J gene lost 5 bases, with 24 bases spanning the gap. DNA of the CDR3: TGTGCCACCACGGCTGGCGCGGGGAGAAAGGACAATGAGCAGTTCTTC. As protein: CATTAGAGRKDNEQFF.

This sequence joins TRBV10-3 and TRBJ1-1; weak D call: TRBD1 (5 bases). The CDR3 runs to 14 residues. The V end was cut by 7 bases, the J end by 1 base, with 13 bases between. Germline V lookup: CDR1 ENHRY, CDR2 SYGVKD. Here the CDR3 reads CAITRGGANTEAFF. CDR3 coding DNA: TGTGCCATCACCAGAGGAGGGGCGAACACTGAAGCTTTCTTT.